The 7 T cell receptor beta chains below all came from one sample that was sequenced in a study of long-term antiretroviral therapy in people with HIV. Samples were assayed with immunoSEQ v3.0 at survey level. Here immunoSEQ multiplex PCR was the method, and the copy in TCRdb shows in-frame clones only, minus some. There are roughly 32,000 clones in the sample; over 75% occur only once, and around 4.4% lies in the top ten. Sequenced here: unsorted PBMCs, sampled about 3.4 years after starting antiretroviral therapy. These receptor sequences come from a man between 18 and 29 years old with HIV.

The rearrangement links TRBV2 to TRBJ2-1; no reliable D call. The length of the CDR3 is 12 residues. Trimming removed 6 bases from V and 7 bases from J, with 10 bases in between. Germline V CDR1 and CDR2: SNHLY, FYNNEI. CDR3 in amino acids: CASSRDANEQFF. CDR3 nucleotides: TGTGCCAGCAGCCGTGACGCAAATGAGCAGTTCTTC.

The chain uses TRBV7-7 and TRBJ2-5, with a weak D call TRBD1 (5 bases). This CDR3 contains 15 residues. The V gene's germline CDR1 is SSHAT and CDR2 FNYEAQ (reference sequence). The germline V and J ends were trimmed by 1 base and 1 base, with 10 bases remaining between them. The CDR3: CASSLGTGIQETQYF. In DNA form, the CDR3 reads TGTGCCAGCAGCTTAGGAACAGGTATCCAAGAGACCCAGTACTTC.

The chain uses TRBV2 and TRBJ1-5; no definite D call. Trimming left V 6 bases short and J 4 bases short, with 7 bases between. The CDR3 contains 12 residues. The V gene's germline CDR1 is SNHLY and CDR2 FYNNEI. Here the CDR3 reads CASRSGNQPQHF. The CDR3 DNA is TGTGCCAGCAGGTCGGGGAATCAGCCCCAGCATTTT.

This chain connects TRBV9 to TRBJ2-2; TRBD1 might be the D (6 bases). The germline V gene has CDR1 SGDLS and CDR2 YYNGEE. V was cut by 2 bases and J by 4 bases, with 12 bases left in between. The CDR3 length is 15 residues. The CDR3 spells CASSVKGGSTGELFF. In nucleotides, the CDR3 is TGTGCCAGCAGCGTTAAAGGGGGATCCACCGGGGAGCTGTTTTTT.

The chain is built from TRBV7-2 and TRBJ2-1; TRBD2 matches 7 bases. Unmatched junction bases numbered 6, after V lost 2 bases and J lost 5 bases. Germline V gives CDR1 SGHTA, CDR2 FQGNSA. CDR3 length: 15 amino acids. CDR3 amino acids: CASSLLGGRDNEQFF. CDR3 DNA sequence: TGTGCCAGCAGCTTACTCGGCGGGAGAGACAATGAGCAGTTCTTC.

The chain is built from TRBV27 and TRBJ2-1; no definite D call. The CDR3 is 13 residues long. Germline loops: CDR1 MNHEY, CDR2 SMNVEV (reference sequence). Between the trimmed V and J ends, which lost 2 bases and 5 bases, there was a span of 7 bases. CDR3 protein: CASSLRLHNEQFF. CDR3 DNA sequence: TGTGCCAGCAGTTTAAGGCTGCACAATGAGCAGTTCTTC.

This chain uses TRBV5-1 with TRBJ1-5; the match to TRBD1 covers 7 bases. CDR3 length equals 15 residues. CDR1 SGHRS and CDR2 YFSETQ come from the germline V gene. V dropped 4 bases and J dropped 4; count of bases not matched to a gene: 8. The CDR3 sequence is CASSLATGPNQPQHF. The CDR3 nucleotides read TGCGCCAGCAGCCTGGCGACAGGGCCAAATCAGCCCCAGCATTTT.